The 28 T cell receptor beta chains below were found in one sample sequenced in a study of cytomegalovirus exposure and HLA in healthy donors. The primer mix had 60 Vbeta and 13 Jbeta primers. Clones were sequenced by immunoSEQ multiplex PCR, and TCRdb holds only the in-frame ones, with some missing. The table records approximately 130,000 clones, approximately 80% of them present only once. Sequencing input: PBMCs. These receptors were obtained from a man aged 40-55 years in good health and CMV-seronegative.

V and J are TRBV4-1 and TRBJ2-7; 10 positions agree with TRBD1. Trimming took 4 bases from V and 2 from J; bases not matched to a gene: 8. The CDR3 runs 16 residues. CDR1 MGHRA and CDR2 YSYEKL come from the germline V gene. The CDR3 protein is CASSPDRGRLPYEQYF. CDR3 sequence (DNA): TGCGCCAGCAGCCCTGACAGGGGGCGCCTCCCCTACGAGCAGTACTTC.

This clone was seen once. The chain employs TRBV4-3 and TRBJ2-1, with a possible D match to TRBD1 (6 bases). V dropped 0 bases and J dropped 7 bases, with 16 bases sitting between them. The CDR3 loop spans 16 amino acids. CDR1 and CDR2 (germline): LGHNA, YSLEER. This chain's CDR3 is CASSQDMGAGKNEQFF. In nucleotides, the CDR3 is TGCGCCAGCAGCCAAGATATGGGGGCAGGTAAGAATGAGCAGTTCTTC.

V and J are TRBV27 and TRBJ1-2; D is ambiguous. Germline CDR1 and CDR2: MNHEY and SMNVEV (reference sequence). Trimming pared 6 bases from V and 1 base from J, leaving 15 bases between. The CDR3 extends over 15 amino acids. The CDR3 sequence is CASSRKAHDNYGYTF. The CDR3, as DNA: TGTGCCAGCAGCCGCAAAGCTCATGATAACTATGGCTACACCTTC.

For the CDR3, the DNA is TGTGCCAGCTCACCGGGGGGCGGGAGATCCTACGAGCAGTACTTC. It specifies CASSPGGGRSYEQYF. The chain is built from TRBV18 and TRBJ2-7, with D perhaps TRBD2 (7 bases). The CDR3 spans 15 residues. The germline V gene has CDR1 KGHSH and CDR2 LQKENI. Trimming pared 3 bases from V and 1 base from J, leaving 13 bases between.

V is TRBV5-1 and J is TRBJ2-7; TRBD2 matches at 11 bases. The V and J ends lost 0 bases and 2 bases, in that order; junction bases with no gene match: 7. Germline loops: CDR1 SGHRS, CDR2 YFSETQ. The CDR3 extends over 17 amino acids. The CDR3: CASSLASGRPSAYEQYF. In nucleotides, the CDR3 is TGCGCCAGCAGCTTGGCTAGCGGGAGGCCTTCCGCCTACGAGCAGTACTTC.

This clone was observed a few times. The V call is TRBV21-1, the J call TRBJ1-1; TRBD1, the table's D call, was not compared with the DNA. TRBV21-1 is a listed pseudogene. CDR3 length: 16 amino acids. The chain's CDR3 is CASSKPCYRGNTEAFF. The DNA for the CDR3 is TGTGCCAGCAGCAAACCTTGTTACAGGGGGAACACTGAAGCTTTCTTT.

J is TRBJ2-1 and V is TRBV5-6; the D gene is possibly TRBD2 (5 bases). CDR1 SGHDT and CDR2 YYEEEE come from the germline V gene. The V end was cut by 2 bases, the J end by 4 bases, with 19 bases between. The CDR3 loop spans 17 amino acids. The CDR3 reads CASSFSREWSGYNEQFF. As DNA, the CDR3 is TGTGCCAGCAGCTTCTCAAGAGAGTGGAGCGGTTACAATGAGCAGTTCTTC.

A word on this clone: The identical CDR3 is also encoded by other nucleotide sequences in the sample. This sequence joins TRBV21-1 and TRBJ2-6; TRBD1, the table's D call, was not compared with the DNA. TRBV21-1 counts as a pseudogene. This CDR3 is 17 amino acids long. CDR3 protein: CASSLGQGVSGANVLTF. The CDR3 region has the DNA TGTGCCAGCAGCCTCGGACAGGGAGTCTCTGGGGCCAACGTCCTGACTTTC.

The chain uses TRBV5-4 and TRBJ2-7; a weak D match, TRBD2 (5 bases). The CDR3 is 14 residues long. Deletions cut 4 bases from V and 0 bases from J, with 11 bases between. Germline-derived CDR1 and CDR2 are SGHNT and YYREEE (reference sequence). The CDR3 nucleotides are TGTGCCAGCAGCAGGACTCAGAGCTCCTACGAGCAGTACTTC. It codes for CASSRTQSSYEQYF. Full variable domain (outside the CDR3, taken from reference TRBV5-4 and TRBJ2-7): ETGVTQSPTHLIKTRGQQVTLRCSSQSGHNTVSWYQQALGQGPQFIFQYYREEENGRGNFPPRFSGLQFPNYSSELNVNALELDDSALYLCASSRTQSSYEQYFGPGTRLTVT.

The chain combines TRBV9 with TRBJ2-4; the match to TRBD2 covers 12 bases. The CDR3 runs 16 residues. V was pared by 4 bases and J by 6 bases, with 8 bases of the junction left unmatched. Germline V gives CDR1 SGDLS, CDR2 YYNGEE. The CDR3 protein is CASSPGGTSGSNIQYF. The CDR3 DNA follows: TGTGCCAGCAGCCCAGGGGGGACTAGCGGGTCAAACATTCAGTACTTC.

In its sample, this clone was seen a few times. This chain uses TRBV5-4 with TRBJ2-7, with D possibly being TRBD1 (6 bases). Germline V gene data show CDR1 as SGHNT and CDR2 as YYREEE (reference sequence). The CDR3 has 15 residues. V was trimmed by 0 bases and J by 3 bases, leaving 13 bases between them. The CDR3 coding sequence is TGTGCCAGCAGCTTGGCAGGGGCAACCAACTACGAGCAGTACTTC. Translating gives CASSLAGATNYEQYF.

This chain links TRBV11-2 with TRBJ2-2; D remains ambiguous. The length of the CDR3 is 13 residues. Germline CDR1 and CDR2: SGHAT and FQNNGV. V was trimmed by 4 bases and J by 2 bases, leaving 5 bases between them. CDR3 coding DNA: TGTGCCAGCAGCTCCCAAAACACCGGGGAGCTGTTTTTT. This sequence encodes CASSSQNTGELFF.

In this sample, this clone turned up a few times. This chain connects TRBV28 to TRBJ2-1; 8 nucleotides match TRBD2. Germline assignment: CDR1 MDHEN and CDR2 SYDVKM. The J segment lost 15 bases and the V segment lost 6 bases, leaving 7 bases of the junction unmatched. This CDR3 has 11 amino acids. The CDR3 spells CASRSGTRMFF. The CDR3, as DNA: TGTGCCAGCAGATCGGGGACTAGGATGTTCTTC.

V is TRBV19 and J is TRBJ2-5; 9 bases agree with TRBD2. V shed 1 base, J shed 2 bases, and the junction held 2 bases outside the gene matches. Germline-derived CDR1 and CDR2 are LNHDA and SQIVND (reference sequence). The CDR3 loop spans 15 amino acids. The CDR3 coding sequence is TGTGCCAGTAGTATAGCTAGCGGGAATCAAGAGACCCAGTACTTC. Translation: CASSIASGNQETQYF.

Worth noting for this clone: Relative to the germline gene, one junction end is altered; a read error may explain this. Other DNA sequences in the sample encode the same CDR3. The J gene is TRBJ2-6, the V gene TRBV5-4, with D possibly matching TRBD1 (5 bases). This CDR3 is built from 18 residues. The germline gives CDR1 SGHNT, CDR2 YYREEE (reference sequence). The chain's CDR3 is CASSLGLVGLSGANGLTF. For the CDR3, the DNA is TGTGCCAGCAGCTTGGGTCTAGTGGGCCTCTCTGGGGCCAACGGCCTGACTTTC. Full variable domain (rest looked up from reference TRBV5-4 and TRBJ2-6): ETGVTQSPTHLIKTRGQQVTLRCSSQSGHNTVSWYQQALGQGPQFIFQYYREEENGRGNFPPRFSGLQFPNYSSELNVNALELDDSALYLCASSLGLVGLSGANGLTFGAGSRLTVL.

V is TRBV4-3 and J is TRBJ1-1; a weak D match, TRBD1 (5 bases). The CDR3 is made up of 16 amino acids. V lost 1 base and J 4 bases, leaving 16 bases between the germline ends. Germline CDR1 reads LGHNA; CDR2 reads YSLEER. The CDR3 loop reads CASSQVGLLGGTEAFF. The DNA of the CDR3 is TGCGCCAGCAGCCAAGTGGGCCTATTGGGGGGCACTGAAGCTTTCTTT.

This chain joins TRBV4-3 and TRBJ2-7, with D maybe TRBD1 (6 bases). Germline V gene data show CDR1 as LGHNA and CDR2 as YSLEER. The CDR3 sequence is 14 residues long. Between the trimmed V and J ends, which lost 1 base and 6 bases, there was a span of 13 bases. CDR3 in amino acids: CASSQAPFRGEQYF. Written as DNA, the CDR3 is TGCGCCAGCAGCCAAGCGCCCTTCAGGGGCGAGCAGTACTTC.

The chain links TRBV6-5 to TRBJ2-7; 12 bases line up with TRBD1. CDR3 size: 15 residues. The germline V gene encodes CDR1 MNHEY and CDR2 SVGAGI. The V and J ends lost 7 bases and 6 bases, in that order; junction bases with no gene match: 10. The CDR3, as DNA: TGTGCCAGCAAGCTAACGGGACAGGGGGCGGTCGAGCAGTACTTC. It specifies CASKLTGQGAVEQYF.

This clone turned up a few times. The chain links TRBV7-2 to TRBJ1-6; D possibly corresponds to TRBD1 (5 bases). The length of the CDR3 is 13 residues. Per the germline V gene, CDR1 is SGHTA and CDR2 is FQGNSA. Trimming removed 6 bases from V and 6 bases from J, with 9 bases in between. The CDR3 here is CASSSDTNSPLHF. The CDR3 DNA sequence: TGTGCCAGCAGTTCGGACACTAATTCACCCCTCCACTTT.

J is TRBJ2-1 and V is TRBV9, with 11 bases fitting TRBD2. After removal of 2 bases from V and 8 bases from J, the junction contained 6 bases not matched to a gene. The CDR3 contains 15 residues. Germline values: CDR1 SGDLS, CDR2 YYNGEE. The CDR3 is CASSVTSGGWDEQFF. The CDR3, as DNA: TGTGCCAGCAGCGTTACTAGCGGGGGTTGGGATGAGCAGTTCTTC.

The V gene is TRBV19, the J gene TRBJ2-7, with D perhaps TRBD2 (6 bases). CDR3 length equals 12 residues. V shed 10 bases and J shed 4 bases, with 14 bases lying between them. The germline CDR1 and CDR2 sequences are LNHDA and SQIVND (reference sequence). The CDR3: CATGRGNYEQYF. In nucleotides, the CDR3 is TGTGCCACCGGACGGGGGAATTACGAGCAGTACTTC.

The chain couples TRBV7-6 to TRBJ2-5; 11 nucleotides align to TRBD2. The junction had 9 bases not matched to a gene; V was cut back by 2 bases and J by 4 bases. The length of the CDR3 is 17 residues. Per the germline V gene, CDR1 is SGHVS and CDR2 is FNYEAQ. Here the CDR3 reads CASSLPSLAGGAETQYF. The CDR3, as DNA: TGTGCCAGCAGCTTACCCTCGTTAGCGGGAGGGGCAGAGACCCAGTACTTC. Looking up the rest from reference TRBV7-6 and TRBJ2-5 gives the full variable domain: GAGVSQSPRYKVTKRGQDVALRCDPISGHVSLYWYRQALGQGPEFLTYFNYEAQQDKSGLPNDRFSAERPEGSISTLTIQRTEQRDSAMYRCASSLPSLAGGAETQYFGPGTRLLVL.

This sequence joins TRBV7-2 and TRBJ1-5; 7 nucleotides align to TRBD1. Germline V lookup: CDR1 SGHTA, CDR2 FQGNSA. There are 18 residues in the CDR3. J lost 1 base, V lost 6 bases, and 15 bases had no gene match. The DNA for the CDR3 is TGTGCCAGCAGTCGGGACAGCGCACGGGGATGGAGCAATCAGCCCCAGCATTTT. Its protein product is CASSRDSARGWSNQPQHF. Together with reference TRBV7-2 and TRBJ1-5, the CDR3 gives the full variable domain: GAGVSQSPSNKVTEKGKDVELRCDPISGHTALYWYRQSLGQGLEFLIYFQGNSAPDKSGLPSDRFSAERTGGSVSTLTIQRTQQEDSAVYLCASSRDSARGWSNQPQHFGDGTRLSIL.

This clone has only a few counts. The V call is TRBV19, the J call TRBJ2-2, with 8 bases aligning to TRBD2. V was pared by 3 bases and J by 6 bases, with 6 bases of the junction left unmatched. From germline, CDR1 is LNHDA and CDR2 SQIVND (reference sequence). The CDR3 is made up of 15 amino acids. The CDR3 region has the DNA TGTGCCAGTAGTATCTCCCTCGGGAGGGCCGGGGAGCTGTTTTTT. It translates to CASSISLGRAGELFF.

V usage is TRBV15 and J usage is TRBJ2-2; D perhaps matches TRBD1 (6 bases). The germline gives CDR1 LNHNV, CDR2 YYDKDF (reference sequence). Trimming removed 0 bases at V and 1 base at J, with 9 bases between. There are 16 residues in the CDR3. As DNA, the CDR3 is TGTGCCACCAGCAGAGATCCGACAGGGAACACCGGGGAGCTGTTTTTT. As protein: CATSRDPTGNTGELFF.

V gene TRBV9 combines with J gene TRBJ2-1, with D possibly TRBD2 on 6 matching bases. Germline V CDR1 and CDR2: SGDLS, YYNGEE. V was cut by 4 bases and J by 4 bases, with 9 bases left in between. CDR3 size: 13 residues. The CDR3 nucleotides read TGTGCCAGCAGCTTAAGCGGGTACAATGAGCAGTTCTTC. Translated, it gives CASSLSGYNEQFF.

The CDR3 region has the DNA TGTGCCAGCAGTGACGGTTACGGGGATCAGCCCCAGCATTTT. Residues: CASSDGYGDQPQHF. This sequence joins TRBV2 and TRBJ1-5; D remains unclear. This CDR3 is built from 14 residues. The germline V gene encodes CDR1 SNHLY and CDR2 FYNNEI. Trimming took 3 bases from V and 5 from J, leaving 11 bases between them.

The chain is built from TRBV28 and TRBJ2-1; possible D gene TRBD1, 6 bases. The germline V gene has CDR1 MDHEN and CDR2 SYDVKM. With 4 bases removed from V and 7 bases from J, the gap between germline ends came to 11 bases. The CDR3 runs 13 residues. CDR3 residues: CASSSTGWNEQFF. The CDR3 nucleotides read TGTGCCAGCAGTTCAACAGGGTGGAATGAGCAGTTCTTC. The full variable domain, rest sourced from reference TRBV28 and TRBJ2-1, is DVKVTQSSRYLVKRTGEKVFLECVQDMDHENMFWYRQDPGLGLRLIYFSYDVKMKEKGDIPEGYSVSREKKERFSLILESASTNQTSMYLCASSSTGWNEQFFGPGTRLTVL.